The T cell receptor (beta chain) under discussion was sequenced for a study of blood T cells in healthy people across ages. The study recruited healthy Caucasian donors from Russia who were aged about 6 to 95. To note about this clonotype: At one end, the junction sequence differs from germline, possibly due to a read error.

In germline, CDR1 is MDHEN, CDR2 SYDVKM. The CDR3 totals 12 residues. The authors ran a second PCR of about 7 to 12 cycles using a sample-barcoded 5' primer and a J-beta primer mix. TCRdb fed the 5' RACE reads into MiXCR, producing one record per CDR3 protein. The sample has around 900,000 distinct CDR3 sequences, approximately 50% seen once. This TCR was sampled from an older woman in good health. The sequencing input was blood. The rearrangement joins TRBV28 to TRBJ2-6; D might be TRBD1 (5 bases). The CDR3 bases are TGTGCCAGCAGTTTTGGGGCCAACGTCCCGACTTTC. Amino acids: CASSFGANVPTF.